Listed below are T cell receptor beta chains from one sample, sequenced in a study of control samples from healthy donors and cancer patients. TCRdb's table, derived via immunoSEQ multiplex PCR, lists solely in-frame clones and lacks some. The table lists 150,000 or so clones, approximately 90% of them singletons. Sequencing input: blood. These receptors all come from a man aged 35 to 55 in good health. Each CDR3 is given with its conserved first and last residue. The D gene is left open where the match is weak. Some rows mark clone size as missing; the rest say once, few, many or name a class of expanded clone.

CDR3 protein: CASSFQGTGTDTQYF; CDR3 DNA: TGTGCCAGCAGCTTCCAGGGAACAGGGACAGATACGCAGTATTTT; clone size: once; J gene: TRBJ2-3; V gene: TRBV5-6; D gene: NA
CDR3 protein: CASSLWGNEQYF; CDR3 DNA: TGCGCCAGCAGCTTATGGGGGAACGAGCAGTACTTC; clone size: NA; J gene: TRBJ2-7; V gene: TRBV5-1; D gene: NA
CDR3 protein: CASSPTGTGGETQYF; CDR3 DNA: TGTGCCAGCAGTCCGACCGGGACAGGGGGAGAGACCCAGTACTTC; clone size: NA; J gene: TRBJ2-5; V gene: TRBV7-3; D gene: TRBD1
CDR3 protein: CASSLSRTGGINQPQHF; CDR3 DNA: TGTGCCAGCAGTTTATCCCGGACAGGTGGGATCAATCAGCCCCAGCATTTT; clone size: NA; J gene: TRBJ1-5; V gene: TRBV28; D gene: TRBD1
CDR3 protein: CASSRANEAFF; CDR3 DNA: TGTGCCAGTAGCCGGGCAAATGAAGCTTTCTTT; clone size: NA; J gene: TRBJ1-1; V gene: TRBV19; D gene: NA
CDR3 protein: CASSGGLAGTSYEQYF; CDR3 DNA: TGTGCCAGCAGCGGCGGACTAGCGGGTACCTCCTACGAGCAGTACTTC; clone size: NA; J gene: TRBJ2-7; V gene: TRBV9; D gene: TRBD2
CDR3 protein: CASSFTGVGNTIYF; CDR3 DNA: TGCGCCAGCAGCTTCACAGGGGTTGGAAACACCATATATTTT; clone size: few; J gene: TRBJ1-3; V gene: TRBV5-1; D gene: TRBD1
CDR3 protein: CASSLGQGKAFF; CDR3 DNA: TGTGCCAGCAGCTTGGGACAGGGCAAAGCTTTCTTT; clone size: NA; J gene: TRBJ1-1; V gene: TRBV5-5; D gene: TRBD1
CDR3 protein: CASSYSKFGRGTEAFF; CDR3 DNA: TGTGCCAGCAGTTACTCGAAGTTCGGCAGGGGAACTGAAGCTTTCTTT; clone size: NA; J gene: TRBJ1-1; V gene: TRBV6-5; D gene: NA
CDR3 protein: CASSPGTVREPQHF; CDR3 DNA: TGTGCCAGCAGCCCTGGGACAGTCCGGGAGCCCCAGCATTTT; clone size: NA; J gene: TRBJ1-5; V gene: TRBV9; D gene: TRBD1
CDR3 protein: CGCGGSGLRGETQYF; CDR3 DNA: TGTGGCTGCGGGGGAAGCGGGCTTCGGGGAGAGACCCAGTACTTC; clone size: NA; J gene: TRBJ2-5; V gene: TRBV19; D gene: TRBD2
CDR3 protein: CASSGGDSRNTEAFF; CDR3 DNA: TGCGCCAGCAGCGGTGGGGACAGCCGGAACACTGAAGCTTTCTTT; clone size: NA; J gene: TRBJ1-1; V gene: TRBV5-1; D gene: TRBD1
CDR3 protein: CASSRDRGYSPLHF; CDR3 DNA: TGTGCCAGCAGTCGGGACAGGGGGTATTCACCCCTCCACTTT; clone size: NA; J gene: TRBJ1-6; V gene: TRBV6-4; D gene: TRBD1
CDR3 protein: CASSQGSGVGGYTF; CDR3 DNA: TGTGCCAGCAGCCAAGGAAGTGGGGTGGGCGGCTACACCTTC; clone size: NA; J gene: TRBJ1-2; V gene: TRBV3-1/TRBV3-2; D gene: NA
CDR3 protein: CASSPRRVGEHQPQHF; CDR3 DNA: TGTGCCAGCAGCCCGCGCAGGGTAGGGGAGCATCAGCCCCAGCATTTT; clone size: NA; J gene: TRBJ1-5; V gene: TRBV2; D gene: NA
CDR3 protein: CASGPGQGSDEQFF; CDR3 DNA: TGTGCTAGTGGTCCGGGACAGGGGTCGGATGAGCAGTTCTTC; clone size: NA; J gene: TRBJ2-1; V gene: TRBV12-5; D gene: TRBD1
CDR3 protein: CAESGASTDTQYF; CDR3 DNA: TGTGCCGAGTCAGGGGCTAGCACAGATACGCAGTATTTT; clone size: few; J gene: TRBJ2-3; V gene: TRBV7-3; D gene: NA
CDR3 protein: CASSSGPGQGELFF; CDR3 DNA: TGCGCCAGCAGCTCCGGGCCGGGACAGGGAGAACTGTTTTTT; clone size: NA; J gene: TRBJ1-4; V gene: TRBV5-1; D gene: TRBD1
CDR3 protein: CASSTNRGVASNQPQHF; CDR3 DNA: TGTGCCAGTAGTACTAACAGGGGAGTAGCGAGCAATCAGCCCCAGCATTTT; clone size: NA; J gene: TRBJ1-5; V gene: TRBV19; D gene: TRBD1